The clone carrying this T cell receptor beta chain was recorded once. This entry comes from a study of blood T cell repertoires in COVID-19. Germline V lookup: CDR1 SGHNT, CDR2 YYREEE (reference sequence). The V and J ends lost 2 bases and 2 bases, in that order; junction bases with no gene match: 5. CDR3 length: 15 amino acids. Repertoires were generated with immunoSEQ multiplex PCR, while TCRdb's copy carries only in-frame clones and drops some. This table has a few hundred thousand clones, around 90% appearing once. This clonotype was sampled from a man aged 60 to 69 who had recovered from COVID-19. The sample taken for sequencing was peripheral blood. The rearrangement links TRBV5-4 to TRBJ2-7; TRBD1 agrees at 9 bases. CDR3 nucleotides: TGTGCCAGCAGCTTACAGGGGGCGCCTACCTACGAGCAGTACTTC. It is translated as CASSLQGAPTYEQYF.